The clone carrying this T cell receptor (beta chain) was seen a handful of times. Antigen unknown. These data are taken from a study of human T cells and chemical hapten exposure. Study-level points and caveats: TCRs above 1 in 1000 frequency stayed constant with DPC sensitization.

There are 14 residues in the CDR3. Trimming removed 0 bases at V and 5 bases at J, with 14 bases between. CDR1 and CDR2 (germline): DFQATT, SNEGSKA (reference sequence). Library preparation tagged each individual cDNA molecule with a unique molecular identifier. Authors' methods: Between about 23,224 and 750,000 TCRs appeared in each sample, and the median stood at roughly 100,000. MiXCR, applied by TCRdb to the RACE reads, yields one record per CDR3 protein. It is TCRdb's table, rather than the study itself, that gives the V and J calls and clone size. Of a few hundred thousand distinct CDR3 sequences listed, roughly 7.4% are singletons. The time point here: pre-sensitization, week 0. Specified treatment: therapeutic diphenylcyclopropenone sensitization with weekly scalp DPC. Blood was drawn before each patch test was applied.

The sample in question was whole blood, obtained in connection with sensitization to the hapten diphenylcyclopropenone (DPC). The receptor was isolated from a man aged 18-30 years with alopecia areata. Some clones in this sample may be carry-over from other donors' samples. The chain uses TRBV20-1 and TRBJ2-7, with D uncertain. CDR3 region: CSARDPAMFHEQYF. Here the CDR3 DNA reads TGCAGTGCTAGAGATCCGGCTATGTTCCACGAGCAGTACTTC.